This T cell receptor (beta chain) appears in the sequencing data of a study of shared clonotypes between healthy human individuals. Whole-study findings and limits: Generally, naive subsets (rather than memory subsets) showed larger estimated richness.

This table comes from immunoSEQ multiplex PCR, and its TCRdb copy is limited to in-frame clones, with some not included. This table has 1,100,000 or so clones, more than 75% appearing once. Trimming took 8 bases from V and 4 from J; bases not matched to a gene: 7. CDR3 length: 14 amino acids. Germline assignment: CDR1 SGHVS and CDR2 FQNEAQ. The sample holds a few counts of this clone. Its antigen remains unknown. This sequence was found in a man aged 18 to 29 in good health. Some clones in this sample may be carry-over from other donors' samples. The V call is TRBV7-8, the J call TRBJ2-3; TRBD2 matches 9 bases. Source material: memory CD4+ T cells from PBMCs. Indicated subset: CD45RA-negative fraction. The chain's CDR3 is CASRKRGVPDTQYF. The DNA for the CDR3 is TGTGCCAGCCGAAAGCGGGGGGTCCCAGATACGCAGTATTTT.